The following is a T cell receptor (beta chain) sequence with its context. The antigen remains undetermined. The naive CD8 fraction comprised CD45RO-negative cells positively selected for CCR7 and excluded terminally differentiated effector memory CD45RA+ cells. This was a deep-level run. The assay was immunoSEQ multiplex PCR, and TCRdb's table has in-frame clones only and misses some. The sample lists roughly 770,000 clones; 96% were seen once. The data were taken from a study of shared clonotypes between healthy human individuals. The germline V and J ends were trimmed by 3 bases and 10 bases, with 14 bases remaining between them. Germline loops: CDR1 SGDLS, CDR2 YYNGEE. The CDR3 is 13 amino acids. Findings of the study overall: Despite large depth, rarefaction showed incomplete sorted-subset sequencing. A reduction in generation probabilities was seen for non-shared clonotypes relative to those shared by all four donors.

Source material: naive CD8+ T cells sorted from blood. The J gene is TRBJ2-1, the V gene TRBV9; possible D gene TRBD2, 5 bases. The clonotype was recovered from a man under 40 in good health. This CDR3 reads CASSADPEGEQFF. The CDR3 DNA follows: TGTGCCAGCAGCGCCGACCCCGAGGGCGAGCAGTTCTTC.